These 26 T cell receptor beta chains originate from one sample sequenced in a study of blood T cells in healthy people across ages. It was with a sample-barcoded 5' primer and a J-beta primer mix that a second PCR of roughly 6 to 12 cycles was run. TCRdb reprocessed the 5' RACE reads via MiXCR and lists one record per CDR3 protein. Of about 770,000 distinct CDR3 sequences in the sample, approximately 44% are singletons; the top ten hold approximately 19%. The sequenced sample consisted of blood. These receptor sequences come from a man in his fifties or sixties in good health.

The V and J genes are TRBV7-2 and TRBJ2-5; D ambiguous. The closer fit of TRBJ2-7 to the DNA end suggests the J call may be wrong. The CDR3 totals 15 residues. Germline V lookup: CDR1 SGHTA, CDR2 FQGNSA. CDR3 bases: TGTGCCAGCAGCTTAGGTGGCAGGCGTATGTACGAGCAGTACTTC. Protein product: CASSLGGRRMYEQYF.

The V call is TRBV7-6, the J call TRBJ2-7, with D unresolved. The CDR3 length is 15 residues. From germline, CDR1 is SGHVS and CDR2 FNYEAQ. Trimming stripped 1 base from V and 10 bases from J, with 20 bases between. CDR3 region: CASSLGPRAQEAQYF. The DNA for the CDR3 is TGTGCCAGCAGCTTAGGTCCGAGAGCGCAAGAGGCCCAGTACTTC.

The V and J genes are TRBV20-1 and TRBJ2-3; 15 bases agree with TRBD2. The CDR3 length is 16 residues. Germline CDR1 DFQATT, CDR2 SNEGSKA (reference sequence). The V segment lost 3 bases and the J segment 4 bases; nucleotides outside the gene matches: 5. The CDR3 region has the DNA TGCAGTGCTAGTGGACTAGCGGGGGGGCCAGCAGATACGCAGTATTTT. Its translation is CSASGLAGGPADTQYF.

This clonotype appeared a few times. This chain links TRBV5-1 with TRBJ1-2; 8 bases are shared with TRBD1. The V and J ends lost 0 bases and 4 bases, in that order; junction bases with no gene match: 5. CDR3 length: 15 amino acids. Germline V gene lookup returns CDR1 SGHRS and CDR2 YFSETQ. The CDR3 DNA is TGCGCCAGCAGCTTGGCGTCCGGGACAGGCTATGGCTACACCTTC. Protein product: CASSLASGTGYGYTF.

This sequence joins TRBV7-9 and TRBJ2-5; TRBD2 aligns across 7 bases. The germline CDR1 and CDR2 sequences are SEHNR and FQNEAQ (reference sequence). Germline trimming cut 4 bases from V and 7 bases from J; bases unmatched to any gene: 6. The CDR3 length is 13 residues. CDR3 bases: TGTGCCAGCAGCTCGGGGGACTATGGGACCCAGTACTTC. It is translated as CASSSGDYGTQYF.

This clonotype was counted ten times or more. The chain combines TRBV6-2 or TRBV6-3 with TRBJ2-1; D is perhaps TRBD1 or TRBD2 (6 bases each). The CDR3 is 17 residues long. Trimming removed 2 bases at V and 6 bases at J, with 20 bases between. Germline CDR1 and CDR2: MNHEY and SVGEGT. The CDR3 loop is CASSYKLRGAYANEQFF. In DNA, the CDR3 is TGTGCCAGCAGTTACAAGTTGAGGGGGGCCTACGCCAATGAGCAGTTCTTC.

The chain couples TRBV29-1 to TRBJ2-2, with a tentative D call TRBD1 (6 bases). The CDR3 is 13 residues long. The V gene lost 7 bases and the J gene lost 5 bases, with 14 bases spanning the gap. Looked up from germline, CDR1 is SQVTM and CDR2 is ANQGSEA. DNA for the CDR3: TGCAGCGCGCACAGGGAACAAACCGGGGAGCTGTTTTTT. Translation gives CSAHREQTGELFF.

This chain uses TRBV29-1 with TRBJ2-3, with a possible D match to TRBD1 (5 bases). This CDR3 is 14 amino acids long. CDR1 and CDR2 (germline): SQVTM, ANQGSEA. The V end lost 7 bases, the J end lost 3 bases, and 17 bases lay between the germline ends. This CDR3 is CSGSWPGQTDTQYF. CDR3 DNA: TGCAGCGGGAGCTGGCCCGGACAAACAGATACGCAGTATTTT.

A few counts support this clonotype. This chain connects TRBV14 to TRBJ1-6, with TRBD1 as a possible D gene (5 bases). V was pared by 4 bases and J by 9 bases, with 13 bases between. Germline V gene data show CDR1 as SGHDN and CDR2 as FVKESK. This CDR3 is 14 amino acids long. CDR3 sequence: CASSRFVGASPLHF. The DNA for the CDR3 is TGTGCCAGCAGCCGTTTCGTTGGGGCTTCACCCCTCCACTTT.

The rearrangement uses TRBV29-1 and TRBJ2-1; the D gene is possibly TRBD2 (5 bases). Germline CDR1 reads SQVTM; CDR2 reads ANQGSEA. The CDR3 consists of 14 residues. V lost 0 bases and J lost 10, with 16 bases in between. The CDR3 reads CSVEEAGLVREQFF. CDR3 DNA sequence: TGCAGCGTTGAAGAGGCCGGACTTGTCCGGGAGCAGTTCTTC.

This clonotype was seen a few times. This chain connects TRBV20-1 to TRBJ1-6, with a tentative D call TRBD1 (5 bases). The CDR3 covers 14 residues. The germline V gene has CDR1 DFQATT and CDR2 SNEGSKA (reference sequence). With 6 bases removed from V and 8 bases from J, the gap between germline ends came to 17 bases. CDR3 sequence reads: CSAKNAGGDSPLHF. CDR3 coding DNA: TGCAGTGCCAAGAACGCCGGGGGGGATTCACCCCTCCACTTT.

The rearrangement links TRBV28 to TRBJ2-4, with D possibly being TRBD1 (7 bases). This CDR3 spans 17 amino acids. Between the trimmed V and J ends, which lost 6 bases and 2 bases, there was a span of 20 bases. Per the germline V gene, CDR1 is MDHEN and CDR2 is SYDVKM. The CDR3 is CASRSQGGAGTKNIQYF. CDR3 nucleotides: TGTGCCAGCAGGTCCCAGGGGGGCGCAGGAACCAAAAACATTCAGTACTTC.

V and J are TRBV7-9 and TRBJ2-3, with 7 nucleotides matching TRBD1. CDR3 length equals 16 residues. Trimming cost V 3 bases and J 0 bases; bases outside gene matches: 6. Germline-derived CDR1 and CDR2 are SEHNR and FQNEAQ (reference sequence). As DNA, the CDR3 is TGTGCCAGCAGCTTCGGGGACAGACCTAGCACAGATACGCAGTATTTT. It codes for CASSFGDRPSTDTQYF.

The chain links TRBV27 to TRBJ2-2; D is unresolved. This CDR3 comprises 11 residues. The germline V gene encodes CDR1 MNHEY and CDR2 SMNVEV (reference sequence). Trimming stripped 5 bases from V and 3 bases from J, with 1 base between. CDR3 in DNA: TGTGCCAGCAGTGACACCGGGGAGCTGTTTTTT. The encoded protein is CASSDTGELFF.

The chain links TRBV20-1 to TRBJ2-3; 11 bases agree with TRBD2. The length of the CDR3 is 15 residues. CDR1 and CDR2 from the germline V gene are DFQATT and SNEGSKA (reference sequence). Trimming took 6 bases from V and 2 from J; bases not matched to a gene: 7. CDR3 region: CSARTSGGYTDTQYF. The CDR3 nucleotides read TGCAGTGCAAGAACTAGCGGGGGATACACAGATACGCAGTATTTT.

The V call is TRBV3-1, the J call TRBJ2-3, with D perhaps matching TRBD2 (5 bases). V lost 0 bases, J lost 2 bases, and 15 bases lay in between. The CDR3 sequence is 17 residues long. The germline gives CDR1 LGHDT, CDR2 YNNKEL (reference sequence). The CDR3 region is CASSQERPSGYTDTQYF. DNA for the CDR3: TGTGCCAGCAGCCAAGAGAGACCCAGCGGCTACACAGATACGCAGTATTTT.

The table lists this clonotype with a few counts. V gene TRBV6-6 combines with J gene TRBJ1-4; D is uncertain. V was shortened by 7 bases and J by 8 bases, with 11 bases between the two germline ends. CDR1 and CDR2 (germline): MNHNY, SVGAGI (reference sequence). CDR3 length: 12 amino acids. The CDR3 protein is CASKFKEEKLFF. As DNA, the CDR3 is TGTGCCAGCAAGTTTAAGGAGGAAAAACTGTTTTTT.

This clonotype was seen repeatedly, ten times or more. The chain recombines TRBV20-1 with TRBJ2-3, with 15 bases fitting TRBD2. Germline values: CDR1 DFQATT, CDR2 SNEGSKA (reference sequence). CDR3 length equals 15 residues. Trimming cost V 5 bases and J 7 bases; bases outside gene matches: 7. CDR3 sequence: CSAGGTSGGRNTQYF. CDR3 in DNA: TGCAGTGCTGGCGGGACTAGCGGGGGGAGGAATACGCAGTATTTT.

V and J are TRBV29-1 and TRBJ2-1; TRBD1 agrees at 7 bases. Germline V CDR1 and CDR2: SQVTM, ANQGSEA. Trimming took 4 bases from V and 2 from J; bases not matched to a gene: 11. The length of the CDR3 is 16 residues. The DNA of the CDR3 is TGCAGCGTTGTAGGGACAGTCGCTAAACCCTACAATGAGCAGTTCTTC. Protein: CSVVGTVAKPYNEQFF.

This clonotype was detected only a few times. This chain links TRBV15 with TRBJ2-1, with 7 bases lining up with TRBD2. There are 15 residues in the CDR3. CDR1 and CDR2 from the germline V gene are LNHNV and YYDKDF (reference sequence). Trimming cost V 6 bases and J 3 bases; bases outside gene matches: 8. CDR3: CATRSGRGSYNEQFF. The CDR3 coding sequence is TGTGCCACCAGGTCGGGGCGGGGGAGCTACAATGAGCAGTTCTTC.

The V gene is TRBV27, the J gene TRBJ2-1, with 7 positions matching TRBD2. The V gene's germline CDR1 is MNHEY and CDR2 SMNVEV (reference sequence). V lost 3 bases and J lost 9; bases outside the gene matches: 5. The CDR3 has 13 residues. The CDR3 protein is CASSLMGGGEQFF. In DNA, the CDR3 is TGTGCCAGCAGTTTGATGGGCGGGGGTGAGCAGTTCTTC.

The J gene is TRBJ2-1, the V gene TRBV3-1; TRBD2 agrees at 11 bases. With V trimmed by 6 bases and J by 0 bases, 10 bases remained unmatched. CDR3 length: 18 amino acids. CDR1 is LGHDT, CDR2 YNNKEL, per germline (reference sequence). The CDR3 DNA sequence: TGTGCCAGCAGTCTTTCTAGCGGGGGGCCCCTCTCCTACAATGAGCAGTTCTTC. Encoded protein: CASSLSSGGPLSYNEQFF.

The chain recombines TRBV25-1 with TRBJ1-1; a weak D match, TRBD1 (5 bases). Trimming shortened V by 2 bases and J by 5 bases, and 18 bases separated the two germline ends. Germline V gives CDR1 MGHDK, CDR2 SYGVNS. The CDR3 sequence is 16 residues long. CDR3 sequence: CASSERGVGEWTEAFF. DNA for the CDR3: TGTGCCAGCAGTGAACGGGGCGTGGGGGAATGGACTGAAGCTTTCTTT.

This clonotype appeared a few times. The chain recombines TRBV12-3 or TRBV12-4 with TRBJ1-4; 7 bases are a match to TRBD1. This CDR3 region has 15 residues. J lost 5 bases, V lost 5 bases, and 8 bases had no gene match. The CDR3 DNA follows: TGTGCCAGCAGTCCACAGGGGAGTCGGAATGAAAAACTGTTTTTT. This sequence encodes CASSPQGSRNEKLFF.

Ten or more counts support this clonotype. J is TRBJ2-5 and V is TRBV6-6, with 7 bases that match TRBD2. V trimming: 6 bases; J trimming: 5 bases; junction bases outside the gene matches: 12. This CDR3 contains 15 residues. CDR1 and CDR2 from the germline V gene are MNHNY and SVGAGI (reference sequence). In DNA form, the CDR3 reads TGTGCCAGCAGGTTCAAGATGGCGGGGGATGAGACCCAGTACTTC. This encodes CASRFKMAGDETQYF.

The chain employs TRBV4-3 and TRBJ1-6; D gene ambiguous. CDR1 is LGHNA and CDR2 is YSLEER in the germline V gene. V lost 0 bases to trimming and J lost 5 bases, with 8 bases between them. This CDR3 has 15 residues. The chain's CDR3 is CASSQDLANNSPLHF. DNA for the CDR3: TGCGCCAGCAGCCAAGATCTGGCTAATAATTCACCCCTCCACTTT.